Many counts were recorded for the clone carrying this TCR beta chain. Its antigen is not identified. This entry is derived from a study of T cell repertoires in cytomegalovirus infection. Study background: Indications of both CMV infection and matching HLA type were provided by public TCR beta signatures.

Each CDR3 protein gets one entry after TCRdb re-called the reads with MiXCR. The table includes a few hundred thousand distinct CDR3 sequences, about 17% detected once. Overall study findings and caveats: HLA-C-restricted, CMV-specific TCR beta clonotypes were dominant ex vivo.

CDR3 length equals 14 residues. The germline V gene encodes CDR1 SGHVS and CDR2 FQNEAQ. V was clipped by 4 bases and J by 1 base, with 10 bases between them. Specimen: CD8+ T cells from PBMCs. This rearrangement joins TRBV7-8 to TRBJ1-2; no clear D. The origin of this receptor is a human donor in good health (CMV status not recorded). Some clones in this sample may be carry-over from other donors' samples. The CDR3 region is CASSSRGFNYGYTF. CDR3 sequence (DNA): TGTGCCAGCAGCTCTAGAGGGTTTAACTATGGCTACACCTTC.